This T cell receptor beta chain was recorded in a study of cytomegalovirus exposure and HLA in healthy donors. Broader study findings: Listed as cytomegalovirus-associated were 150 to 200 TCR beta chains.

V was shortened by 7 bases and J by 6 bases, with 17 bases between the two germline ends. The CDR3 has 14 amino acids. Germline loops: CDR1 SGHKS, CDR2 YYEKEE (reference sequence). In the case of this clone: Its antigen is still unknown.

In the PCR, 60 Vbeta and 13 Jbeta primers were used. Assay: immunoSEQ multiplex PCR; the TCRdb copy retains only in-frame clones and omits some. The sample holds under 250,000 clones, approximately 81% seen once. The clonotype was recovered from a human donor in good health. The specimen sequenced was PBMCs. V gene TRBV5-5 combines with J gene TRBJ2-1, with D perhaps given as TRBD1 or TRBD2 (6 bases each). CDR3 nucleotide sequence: TGTGCCAGCCGATTGGGGGGCCTGTCCAATGAGCAGTTCTTC. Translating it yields CASRLGGLSNEQFF.